The sequence of this T cell receptor (beta chain) was determined in a study of cytomegalovirus exposure and HLA in healthy donors. The CDR3 is 14 amino acids. The germline gives CDR1 MNHEY, CDR2 SMNVEV (reference sequence). The ends lost 6 bases at V and 6 bases at J; junction bases unmatched: 5. General study findings and limits: The TCR clusters that emerged in the first cohort tended, a later analysis found, to co-occur in the roughly 130 validation repertoires.

About this clone: Its antigen is unidentified.

Assay: immunoSEQ multiplex PCR; the TCRdb copy retains only in-frame clones and omits some. The data hold hundreds of thousands of clones, with around 87% observed a single time. Sequenced input: PBMCs. This TCR derives from a woman under 30 in good health and CMV-seropositive. The gene calls are TRBV27 and TRBJ2-1; TRBD2 matches at 10 bases. CDR3 nucleotides: TGTGCCAGCAGCCCTGGACTAGCGGCCAATGAGCAGTTCTTC. The encoded protein is CASSPGLAANEQFF.